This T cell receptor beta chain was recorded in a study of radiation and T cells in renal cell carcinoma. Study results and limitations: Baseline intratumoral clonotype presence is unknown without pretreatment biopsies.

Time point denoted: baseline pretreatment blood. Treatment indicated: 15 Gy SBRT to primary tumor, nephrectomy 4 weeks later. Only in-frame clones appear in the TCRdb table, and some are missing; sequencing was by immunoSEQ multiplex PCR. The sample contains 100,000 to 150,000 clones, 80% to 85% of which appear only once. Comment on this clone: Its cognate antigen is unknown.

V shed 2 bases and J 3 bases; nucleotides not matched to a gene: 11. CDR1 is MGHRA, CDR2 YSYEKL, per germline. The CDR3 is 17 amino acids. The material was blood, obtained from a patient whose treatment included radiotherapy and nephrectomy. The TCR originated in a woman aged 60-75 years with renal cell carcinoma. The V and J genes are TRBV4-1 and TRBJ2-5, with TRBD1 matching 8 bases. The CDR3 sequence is CASSQTTLRDRKETQYF. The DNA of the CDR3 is TGCGCCAGCAGCCAAACGACCCTTCGGGACAGGAAAGAGACCCAGTACTTC.